This T cell receptor beta chain was recorded in a study of blood T cell repertoires in COVID-19. The wider study: Sites across the United States, Italy and Spain contributed samples from acute and convalescent COVID-19. PBMCs, B-cell-depleted T cells, or T cells provided the cDNA or gDNA that made up the material.

Trimming took off 0 bases at V and 7 bases at J, with 11 bases between the two ends. This CDR3 region has 13 residues. Germline V gene sequence: CDR1 SGHDT, CDR2 YYEEEE. In the original workflow: Reference gene primer amplification in the assay estimated nucleated cell counts. Repertoires were generated with immunoSEQ multiplex PCR, while TCRdb's copy carries only in-frame clones and drops some. V and J calls and clone size come straight from that table; D and trimming were deduced from the DNA. The sample has more than 110,000 clones; 70% to 85% are singletons. The rearrangement links TRBV5-6 to TRBJ2-7; D is uncertain. The receptor was isolated from a man aged 55-75 years with acute or convalescent COVID-19. Sequenced material: peripheral blood. The CDR3 sequence: CASSLDGYGEQYF. As DNA, the CDR3 is TGTGCCAGCAGCTTGGACGGCTACGGGGAGCAGTACTTC.